The 3 T cell receptor beta chains below were found in one sample sequenced in a study of shared T cell receptors in the human thymus. Here immunoSEQ multiplex PCR was the method, and the copy in TCRdb shows in-frame clones only, minus some. Among about 500,000 clones, 75% to 80% were seen once, and the ten largest hold more than 0.01%. This sample also belongs to another study, concerning human thymus T cells.

Sequencing was performed on thymocytes. These TCRs come from a boy under two years old with a congenital heart defect.

J is TRBJ2-3 and V is TRBV10-3; 12 bases match TRBD1. With V trimmed by 0 bases and J by 6 bases, 4 bases remained unmatched. The CDR3 is made up of 16 amino acids. Per germline, CDR1 ENHRY and CDR2 SYGVKD. DNA of the CDR3: TGTGCCATCAGTGAGTCGGGACAGGGGGCGACCGATACGCAGTATTTT. This sequence encodes CAISESGQGATDTQYF.

V gene TRBV15 combines with J gene TRBJ2-2; TRBD1 aligns across 7 bases. Germline CDR1 reads LNHNV; CDR2 reads YYDKDF (reference sequence). The length of the CDR3 is 19 residues. Unmatched junction bases numbered 17, after V lost 3 bases and J lost 4 bases. This chain's CDR3 is CATSSPMPRQGSCTGELFF. CDR3 coding DNA: TGTGCCACCAGCAGTCCTATGCCCAGACAGGGTAGTTGCACCGGGGAGCTGTTTTTT.

This clone was counted between two and nine times. This chain links TRBV10-2 with TRBJ2-3; 7 bases line up with TRBD2. This CDR3 has 18 residues. Germline CDR1 WSHSY, CDR2 SAAADI. V shed 8 bases and J 0 bases; nucleotides not matched to a gene: 17. Written as DNA, the CDR3 is TGCGCCAGCTCCGACCGGGACTATCGAACGCCTAGCACAGATACGCAGTATTTT. Amino acids: CASSDRDYRTPSTDTQYF.